The 2 T cell receptor beta chains reported below all come from one sample, sequenced in a study of T cell changes during pregnancy in multiple sclerosis. Only in-frame clones appear in the TCRdb table, and some are missing; sequencing was by immunoSEQ multiplex PCR. The sample consists of about 40,000 clones, roughly 91% of them appearing once. Sequenced material: CD8+ T cells from peripheral blood mononuclear cells, taken before pregnancy. The receptors were gathered from a female donor with multiple sclerosis, enrolled in a pregnancy study.

The J gene is TRBJ2-7, the V gene TRBV28; 9 bases match TRBD2. The CDR3 has 14 residues. Germline values: CDR1 MDHEN, CDR2 SYDVKM. V lost 3 bases and J lost 6; bases outside the gene matches: 6. CDR3 sequence: CASSFSGSVIEQYF. DNA for the CDR3: TGTGCCAGCAGTTTTAGCGGGAGCGTGATCGAGCAGTACTTC.

This clone has a single count. The chain has TRBV28 and TRBJ2-1; no firm D call. CDR1 and CDR2 from the germline V gene are MDHEN and SYDVKM. V was pared by 5 bases and J by 0 bases, with 8 bases between. The CDR3 runs to 14 residues. CDR3: CASSKSGSYNEQFF. The CDR3 DNA reads as TGTGCCAGCAGTAAGTCAGGCTCCTACAATGAGCAGTTCTTC. Variable domain in full (rest from reference TRBV28 and TRBJ2-1): DVKVTQSSRYLVKRTGEKVFLECVQDMDHENMFWYRQDPGLGLRLIYFSYDVKMKEKGDIPEGYSVSREKKERFSLILESASTNQTSMYLCASSKSGSYNEQFFGPGTRLTVL.